The clone carrying this T cell receptor beta chain came up once. They ran version v3.0 of the immunoSEQ assay at survey level. The repertoire was sequenced with immunoSEQ multiplex PCR; TCRdb's copy has only in-frame clones and lacks some. Of fewer than 40,000 clones in the sample, around 85% are singletons; the top ten hold approximately 6%. The samples, holding 1-10 million cryopreserved PBMC, were thawed before DNA extraction was carried out. These data come from a study of long-term antiretroviral therapy in people with HIV. There are 14 residues in the CDR3. The ends were cut back, 2 bases at V and 4 bases at J, with 10 bases in the middle. The germline V gene has CDR1 SNHLY and CDR2 FYNNEI.

Material: unsorted PBMCs, obtained 3.1 years after starting antiretroviral therapy. The TCR sequence derives from a woman between 50 and 59 years old with HIV. The chain is built from TRBV2 and TRBJ2-3; tentatively, D is TRBD1 (5 bases). CDR3 sequence reads: CASSESGRADTQYF. The DNA of the CDR3 is TGTGCCAGCAGTGAATCGGGCAGGGCAGATACGCAGTATTTT.